Shown below are 9 T cell receptor beta chains from a single sample sequenced in a study of blood T cell repertoires in COVID-19. This table comes from immunoSEQ multiplex PCR, and its TCRdb copy is limited to in-frame clones, with some not included. Of 170,000 or so clones detected, roughly 83% appear once; the ten largest clones hold 5.5% to 8%. Sequenced material: peripheral blood. Receptors were obtained from a woman aged 40-49 years with COVID-19, enrolled during active disease.

The rearrangement links TRBV6-4 to TRBJ2-2; perhaps TRBD2 as D (6 bases). Trimming removed 6 bases from V and 0 bases from J, with 17 bases in between. This CDR3 comprises 17 residues. Looked up from germline, CDR1 is MRHNA and CDR2 is SNTAGT. The CDR3 here is CASSSAEGSANTGELFF. The DNA of the CDR3 is TGTGCCAGCAGCAGCGCGGAGGGGTCCGCGAACACCGGGGAGCTGTTTTTT.

The chain uses TRBV6-5 and TRBJ2-3, with 8 bases lining up with TRBD2. The CDR3 is 15 residues long. V lost 1 base and J lost 5; bases outside the gene matches: 5. Germline V lookup: CDR1 MNHEY, CDR2 SVGAGI. For the CDR3, the DNA is TGTGCCAGCAGTTACTACGGGGGGGCGGAAGATACGCAGTATTTT. This gives the protein CASSYYGGAEDTQYF.

The J gene is TRBJ2-3, the V gene TRBV6-4; D possibly corresponds to TRBD2 (5 bases). This CDR3 spans 15 amino acids. The ends were cut back, 6 bases at V and 1 base at J, with 14 bases in the middle. Germline CDR1 and CDR2: MRHNA and SNTAGT. Here the CDR3 DNA reads TGTGCCAGCAGGGGCGGGTCAGTTCGCACAGATACGCAGTATTTT. This encodes CASRGGSVRTDTQYF.

This chain links TRBV18 with TRBJ2-3; TRBD2 agrees at 7 bases. CDR1 KGHSH and CDR2 LQKENI come from the germline V gene. This CDR3 contains 20 residues. V was pared by 2 bases and J by 0 bases, with 17 bases of the junction left unmatched. The CDR3 region has the DNA TGTGCCAGCTCACCATGGCTGTCCAGCGGGGCAAGGCCTAGCACAGATACGCAGTATTTT. It encodes CASSPWLSSGARPSTDTQYF.

The rearrangement uses TRBV28 and TRBJ2-1; 10 nucleotides align to TRBD1. The CDR3 is 16 residues long. J lost 7 bases, V lost 1 base, and 7 bases had no gene match. CDR1 is MDHEN and CDR2 is SYDVKM in the germline V gene. CDR3 DNA: TGTGCCAGCAGTTTATCGGGACAGGGGAGGGGGAATGAGCAGTTCTTC. Its translation is CASSLSGQGRGNEQFF. Full variable domain (remainder filled in from reference TRBV28 and TRBJ2-1): DVKVTQSSRYLVKRTGEKVFLECVQDMDHENMFWYRQDPGLGLRLIYFSYDVKMKEKGDIPEGYSVSREKKERFSLILESASTNQTSMYLCASSLSGQGRGNEQFFGPGTRLTVL.

In the case of this clone: This sample also contains other DNA sequences that code for the same CDR3. The chain combines TRBV28 with TRBJ2-7, with D maybe TRBD1 (5 bases). CDR3 length equals 11 residues. Germline CDR1 MDHEN, CDR2 SYDVKM. The ends were cut back, 2 bases at V and 6 bases at J, with 5 bases in the middle. CDR3 region: CASSLRGEQYF. The CDR3, as DNA: TGTGCCAGCAGTTTAAGGGGCGAGCAGTACTTC.

The chain has TRBV11-2 and TRBJ1-4; D possibly corresponds to TRBD1 (6 bases). The germline V gene encodes CDR1 SGHAT and CDR2 FQNNGV. The CDR3 length is 15 residues. Deletions cut 4 bases from V and 8 bases from J, with 17 bases between. The CDR3 spells CASSSYRAFREKLFF. CDR3 nucleotides: TGTGCCAGCAGCTCCTACAGGGCTTTTAGGGAAAAACTGTTTTTT.

The chain carries TRBV6-4 and TRBJ2-2; D possibly corresponds to TRBD2 (6 bases). Trimming cost V 5 bases and J 5 bases, with 9 bases left between them. CDR1 and CDR2 from the germline V gene are MRHNA and SNTAGT. CDR3 length equals 13 residues. CDR3 amino acids: CASSPTRTGELFF. CDR3 coding DNA: TGTGCCAGCAGTCCGACTAGGACCGGGGAGCTGTTTTTT.

The chain recombines TRBV6-2 or TRBV6-3 with TRBJ1-3; D perhaps matches TRBD1 (5 bases). CDR1 and CDR2 (germline): MNHEY, SVGEGT. Trimming cost V 2 bases and J 2 bases, with 7 bases left between them. The CDR3 runs 14 residues. CDR3 protein: CASSYRGTGNTIYF. DNA of the CDR3: TGTGCCAGCAGTTACCGGGGGACTGGAAACACCATATATTTT.